Shown below are 4 T cell receptor beta chains from a single sample sequenced in a study of PD-1 blockade in classical Hodgkin lymphoma. The time point: cycle 4 day 1 (C4D1), after six to seven weeks of nivolumab. Relapse after autologous stem cell transplantation occurred in every patient, and brentuximab vedotin exposure varied. Purification of CD4+ T cells from thawed PBMCs was performed via magnetic negative selection. Profiled with immunoSEQ multiplex PCR; TCRdb holds only in-frame clones, not every one. The sample contains around 16,000 clones, around 78% of which appear only once. This material consisted of CD4+ T cells from blood, taken before the fourth cycle of nivolumab. The receptors stem from a human donor with classical Hodgkin lymphoma.

This clone occurred a few times. The chain employs TRBV28 and TRBJ1-5; maybe TRBD1 (6 bases). The V and J ends lost 5 bases and 5 bases respectively, with 16 bases between them. Per germline, CDR1 MDHEN and CDR2 SYDVKM. This CDR3 has 15 amino acids. CDR3: CASSKTGSSDQPQHF. CDR3 in DNA: TGTGCCAGCAGTAAAACAGGGAGTTCAGATCAGCCCCAGCATTTT.

This clone was counted only a few times. The chain links TRBV5-6 to TRBJ2-1; D remains ambiguous. V was trimmed by 4 bases and J by 1 base, leaving 12 bases between them. Germline V CDR1 and CDR2: SGHDT, YYEEEE. The CDR3 runs 15 residues. CDR3 loop: CASSLRTLSYNEQFF. The DNA for the CDR3 is TGTGCCAGCAGCCTCCGGACGTTGTCCTACAATGAGCAGTTCTTC.

The J gene is TRBJ1-1, the V gene TRBV10-1; D ambiguous. This CDR3 is built from 13 residues. Germline values: CDR1 WNHNN, CDR2 SYGVQD (reference sequence). V shed 3 bases and J shed 8 bases, with 13 bases lying between them. The CDR3 DNA follows: TGCGCCAGCAGTGATCGGGAGTCGCGAGAAGCTTTCTTT. Translated, it gives CASSDRESREAFF.

The J gene is TRBJ2-1, the V gene TRBV18; 7 bases are a match to TRBD2. The V gene end was trimmed by 7 bases and the J gene end by 6 bases; junction bases not matched to a gene: 6. CDR3 length: 13 residues. CDR1 and CDR2 from the germline V gene are KGHSH and LQKENI. CDR3 DNA sequence: TGTGCCAGCTGCGGACTAGAAGGCAATGAGCAGTTCTTC. Its translation: CASCGLEGNEQFF.